A selection of T cell receptor beta chains follows, all from one sample in a study of blood T cells in healthy people across ages. TCRdb re-called the 5' RACE reads with MiXCR, one entry per CDR3 protein. This table has about 970,000 distinct CDR3 sequences, roughly 47% appearing once. The sample comprised blood. These receptor sequences come from a woman aged 60-70 years in good health. Both conserved end residues are part of each CDR3. The D gene is left open where the match is weak. Expanded clones are given a class, and other clones once, few, many or no size at all.

TRBV21-1	.	TRBJ1-2	.	CASSKDLGEKANYGYTF	TGTGCCAGCAGCAAAGACTTAGGCGAGAAAGCTAACTATGGCTACACCTTC
TRBV28	TRBD2	TRBJ2-3	.	CASSEREVYTDTQYF	TGTGCCAGCAGTGAGCGGGAGGTATACACAGATACGCAGTATTTT
TRBV27	.	TRBJ2-7	.	CASRLISTAAYEQYF	TGTGCCAGCAGACTAATATCGACAGCAGCCTACGAGCAGTACTTC
TRBV29-1	TRBD1	TRBJ2-5	.	CSVQGQGTETQYF	TGCAGCGTCCAGGGACAGGGGACAGAGACCCAGTACTTC
TRBV7-2	TRBD1	TRBJ1-4	few	CASSLVKGADEKLFF	TGTGCCAGCAGCTTAGTAAAGGGGGCTGATGAAAAACTGTTTTTT
TRBV20-1	TRBD2	TRBJ2-7	.	CSAERENSYEQYF	TGCAGTGCTGAGCGGGAGAACTCCTACGAGCAGTACTTC
TRBV24-1	TRBD2	TRBJ2-1	.	CATSDALAGGGNEQFF	TGTGCCACCAGTGATGCCCTAGCGGGAGGTGGCAATGAGCAGTTCTTC
TRBV15	.	TRBJ2-3	.	CATSRDRVSGTSTDTQCF	TGTGCCACCAGCAGAGATCGGGTTAGCGGTACTAGCACAGATACGCAGTGTTTT
TRBV29-1	.	TRBJ2-3	.	CSVAGVLDTQYF	TGCAGCGTGGCAGGGGTTCTAGATACGCAGTATTTT
TRBV6-5	TRBD2	TRBJ2-3	.	CASSYSPAGGRTDTQYF	TGTGCCAGCAGTTACTCGCCAGCGGGAGGGAGAACAGATACGCAGTATTTT
TRBV7-8	TRBD1	TRBJ2-7	few	CASSNRDRGMSDEQYF	TGTGCCAGCAGCAACCGGGACAGGGGGATGTCGGACGAGCAGTACTTC
TRBV6-5	.	TRBJ2-6	few	CASLRFAPSGANVLTF	TGTGCCAGCCTAAGGTTTGCCCCCTCTGGGGCCAACGTCCTGACTTTC
TRBV18	.	TRBJ2-7	.	CASSPQGRNYEQYF	TGTGCCAGCTCACCACAGGGCCGGAACTACGAGCAGTACTTC
TRBV5-5	TRBD1	TRBJ1-2	.	CASSRTGKNYGYTF	TGTGCCAGCAGCCGGACAGGGAAGAACTATGGCTACACCTTC
TRBV30	.	TRBJ1-2	.	CAWQQGLRSGYTF	TGTGCCTGGCAACAGGGACTTCGGAGCGGCTACACCTTC
TRBV6-1	.	TRBJ2-5	.	CASSEIWGMQETQYF	TGTGCCAGCAGTGAAATTTGGGGAATGCAAGAGACCCAGTACTTC
TRBV2	.	TRBJ2-3	.	CASRNGDTQYF	TGTGCCAGCAGAAATGGGGATACGCAGTATTTT
TRBV28	.	TRBJ1-6	.	CASSPGTALNSPLHF	TGTGCCAGCAGTCCCGGAACCGCCCTTAATTCACCCCTCCACTTT
TRBV6-5	.	TRBJ2-2	.	CASSYSMGANTGELFF	TGTGCCAGCAGTTACTCGATGGGGGCGAACACCGGGGAGCTGTTTTTT
TRBV2	.	TRBJ2-2	few	CASSGPATNTGELFF	TGTGCCAGCAGTGGACCAGCAACGAACACCGGGGAGCTGTTTTTT
TRBV10-3	.	TRBJ1-6	.	CAISESQAAGSYNSPLHF	TGTGCCATCAGTGAGTCCCAAGCAGCGGGCTCCTATAATTCACCCCTCCACTTT
TRBV6-1	.	TRBJ1-2	.	CASSALRAAFYGYTF	TGTGCCAGCAGTGCCCTGAGGGCGGCTTTCTATGGCTACACCTTC
TRBV28	.	TRBJ1-5	few	CASSIRVQPQHF	TGTGCCAGCAGCATCCGGGTTCAGCCCCAGCATTTT
TRBV7-2	TRBD2	TRBJ2-5	many	CASSPRTLLAGETQYF	TGTGCCAGCAGCCCCCGAACGCTTCTAGCGGGAGAGACCCAGTACTTC
TRBV29-1	TRBD1	TRBJ2-3	few	CSVEFPQGDTQYF	TGCAGCGTTGAATTCCCACAGGGGGATACGCAGTATTTT
TRBV4-3	.	TRBJ2-3	few	CASSQLQDTDSTDTQYF	TGCGCCAGCAGCCAACTACAGGACACCGATAGCACAGATACGCAGTATTTT
TRBV20-1	.	TRBJ2-3	once	CSARALSLDTQYF	TGCAGTGCTAGAGCCCTGAGCCTGGATACGCAGTATTTT
TRBV29-1	.	TRBJ2-1	few	CSVETGAAFF	TGCAGCGTTGAAACAGGCGCCGCGTTCTTC
TRBV29-1	.	TRBJ2-3	few	CSVVGAGTDTQYF	TGCAGCGTTGTAGGAGCGGGCACAGATACGCAGTATTTT
TRBV4-1	.	TRBJ1-5	.	CASSQLRGSNQPQHF	TGCGCCAGCAGCCAACTCAGGGGAAGTAATCAGCCCCAGCATTTT
TRBV5-1	.	TRBJ2-1	.	CASNSAGHYNEQFF	TGCGCCAGCAACTCGGCGGGCCACTACAATGAGCAGTTCTTC
TRBV27	TRBD1	TRBJ1-2	.	CASSDVRGIGYTF	TGTGCCAGCAGTGATGTCAGGGGGATTGGCTACACCTTC
TRBV28	TRBD2	TRBJ2-1	few	CASSPGTSRGSYNEQFF	TGTGCCAGCAGCCCCGGGACTAGCAGGGGCTCCTACAATGAGCAGTTCTTC
TRBV6-5	TRBD1	TRBJ2-1	few	CASSYQGQVTNEQFF	TGTGCCAGCAGTTATCAGGGACAGGTGACCAATGAGCAGTTCTTC
TRBV3-1	TRBD2	TRBJ2-3	.	CASSKRVLAGGPDTQYF	TGTGCCAGCAGCAAGCGGGTCCTAGCGGGAGGCCCCGATACGCAGTATTTT
TRBV20-1	TRBD1	TRBJ2-7	.	CSARTPGTGVVYEQYF	TGCAGTGCTAGAACGCCCGGGACAGGGGTAGTCTACGAGCAGTACTTC
TRBV24-1	.	TRBJ2-1	.	CATKGGPKGEQFF	TGTGCCACCAAGGGGGGGCCCAAGGGCGAGCAGTTCTTC
TRBV6-6	.	TRBJ1-1	.	CASSPEPSAAFF	TGTGCCAGCAGTCCAGAGCCTTCGGCGGCTTTCTTT
TRBV7-9	TRBD2	TRBJ2-7	many	CASSQTSGIEQYF	TGTGCCAGCAGTCAAACTAGCGGGATCGAGCAGTACTTC
TRBV25-1	TRBD1	TRBJ2-3	.	CASSEWTGNTDTQYF	TGTGCCAGCAGTGAATGGACAGGGAACACAGATACGCAGTATTTT
TRBV10-3	TRBD2	TRBJ2-7	.	CAISDNPRLAGESYEQYF	TGTGCCATCAGTGATAACCCCAGACTAGCGGGGGAATCCTACGAGCAGTACTTC
TRBV7-9	.	TRBJ2-7	.	CASSLFAAAYEQYF	TGTGCCAGCAGCTTATTCGCAGCAGCCTACGAGCAGTACTTC
TRBV4-1	.	TRBJ2-5	few	CASSQVGWVTQYF	TGCGCCAGCAGCCAAGTGGGGTGGGTGACCCAGTACTTC
TRBV18	.	TRBJ2-7	.	CASSPVDYEQYF	TGTGCCAGCTCACCGGTGGACTACGAGCAGTACTTC
TRBV7-2	.	TRBJ1-2	few	CASSLQALNYGYTF	TGTGCCAGCAGCTTACAGGCCTTAAACTATGGCTACACCTTC
TRBV24-1	.	TRBJ2-3	once	CATSFAADTDTQYF	TGTGCCACCAGTTTCGCGGCAGACACAGATACGCAGTATTTT
TRBV29-1	.	TRBJ1-2	.	CSVDGGYGYTF	TGCAGCGTCGACGGGGGATATGGCTACACCTTC
TRBV7-6	.	TRBJ2-7	few	CASSLTPDSYEQYF	TGTGCCAGCAGCTTAACCCCGGACTCCTACGAGCAGTACTTC
TRBV20-1	.	TRBJ2-3	.	CSADPRQAPSTDTQYF	TGCAGTGCCGACCCCCGACAGGCGCCAAGCACAGATACGCAGTATTTT
TRBV7-9	TRBD2	TRBJ2-7	.	CASRVAGGEVEQYF	TGTGCCAGCAGAGTAGCGGGGGGCGAGGTCGAGCAGTACTTC
TRBV29-1	.	TRBJ2-3	.	CSAPLGRTQYF	TGCAGCGCCCCTCTCGGGCGTACGCAGTATTTT
TRBV6-5	.	TRBJ2-7	.	CASSSTYTSYEQYF	TGTGCCAGCAGTTCTACCTACACCTCCTACGAGCAGTACTTC
TRBV6-1	TRBD1	TRBJ1-4	.	CASSGLTGEYEKLFF	TGTGCCAGCAGTGGATTGACAGGGGAATATGAAAAACTGTTTTTT